A single T cell receptor beta chain is shown here with its context. The table lists this clone with a count of one. This clone's antigen is unknown. No base qualities exist here, and no much larger clone lies one base off it. The data are from a study of blood T cell repertoires in COVID-19 (dated by TCRdb to the early 2020s). For the wider study: Samples from collaborators originated in the United States, Italy and Spain and spanned both the acute and convalescent phases of COVID-19. Subjects who had been exposed to COVID-19, were actively infected with it, or had recovered from it provided the deeply sampled blood TCRbeta repertoires that made up the dataset. Samples were obtained from the ongoing ImmuneRACE study (first 160 participants) and from approximately 1,200 subjects provided by 6 global collaborators. The sample metadata nearly always contained a de-identified subject ID, COVID-19 status, age in years and sex. The repertoires were made available in a free public database intended to serve as a resource for research on the immune response to SARS-CoV-2. The prospective study material was composed of cDNA or gDNA derived from T cells, B-cell-depleted T cells, or PBMCs. Where available, HLA class I and class II types were obtained from metadata supplied by the sample provider rather than from assay-based typing.

Its CDR3 holds 15 amino acids, cysteine through phenylalanine. The entry retains the CDR3 DNA only, 45 bases that are in frame from base 1. CDR1 and CDR2, looked up from the germline V gene (reference sequence), are MNHEY and SMNVEV. Trimming accounts for 5 bases at V and 5 bases at J, while the number of junction bases matched to no gene is 8. The full study reports these points: The quantity of clinical and demographic metadata differed by source and by participant and was supplied without curation.

Collaborating institutions collected whole blood in K2EDTA tubes following their own protocols. Collaborator samples were shipped for TCRbeta analysis as frozen whole blood, isolated PBMCs, or DNA extracted from either sample type. TCRbeta CDR3 regions were amplified from genomic DNA using the immunoSEQ Assay, a bias-controlled multiplex PCR. The authors' pipeline ran thus. Nucleated cell counts per sample were estimated from amplification of reference gene primers within the assay. To quantify the absolute abundance of each unique TCRbeta CDR3 rearrangement, sequence reads were collapsed and filtered. For each sample, productive Simpson clonality was calculated as the square root of Simpson's diversity index over productive rearrangements. The table comes from immuneACCESS by way of TCRdb, which keeps in-frame sequences with V and J called. Part of the clones is missing from these tables; in studies checked, under half for an unresolved V gene and the rest for unknown reasons. The V and J calls and the clone size are those of that table, but D and trimming were determined from the DNA. The sample table records some 300,000 clones; about 87% of these occur just once. The ten top clones hold over 1% of the sample.

This receptor was identified in a man aged 65-85 years with acute or convalescent COVID-19. Material for sequencing was peripheral blood. The chain links TRBV27 with TRBJ2-1, and 8 junction bases match TRBD2. The nucleotide sequence is given as TGTGCCAGCAGTCCCCGGGAGGGGCCCAACAATGAGCAGTTCTTC. Its protein is CASSPREGPNNEQFF.